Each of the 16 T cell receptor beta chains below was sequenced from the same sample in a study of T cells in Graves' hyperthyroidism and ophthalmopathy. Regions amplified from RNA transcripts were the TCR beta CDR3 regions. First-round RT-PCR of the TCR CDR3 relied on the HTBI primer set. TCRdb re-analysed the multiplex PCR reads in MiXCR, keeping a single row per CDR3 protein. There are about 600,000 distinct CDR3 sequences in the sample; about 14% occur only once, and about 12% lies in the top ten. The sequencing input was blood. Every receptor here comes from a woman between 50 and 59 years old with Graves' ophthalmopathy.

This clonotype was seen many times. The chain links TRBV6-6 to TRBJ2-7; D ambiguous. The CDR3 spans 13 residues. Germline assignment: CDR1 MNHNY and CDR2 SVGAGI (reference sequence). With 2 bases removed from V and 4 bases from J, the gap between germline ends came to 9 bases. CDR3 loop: CASSYGRPYEQYF. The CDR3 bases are TGTGCCAGCAGTTACGGCAGACCTTACGAGCAGTACTTC.

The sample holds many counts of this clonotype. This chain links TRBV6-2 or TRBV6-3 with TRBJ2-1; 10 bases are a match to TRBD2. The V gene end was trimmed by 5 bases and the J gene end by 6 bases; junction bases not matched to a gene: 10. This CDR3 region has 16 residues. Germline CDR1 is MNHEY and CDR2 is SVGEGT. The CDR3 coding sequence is TGTGCCAGCAGTAGCCAGGGACTAGCGTACCCCAATGAGCAGTTCTTC. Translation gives CASSSQGLAYPNEQFF.

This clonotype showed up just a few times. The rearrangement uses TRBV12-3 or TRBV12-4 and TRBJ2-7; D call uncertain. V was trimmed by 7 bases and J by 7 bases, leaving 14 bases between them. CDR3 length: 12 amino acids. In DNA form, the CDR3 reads TGTGCCAGCACCACTTTGGCGAGTGAGCAGTACTTC. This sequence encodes CASTTLASEQYF.

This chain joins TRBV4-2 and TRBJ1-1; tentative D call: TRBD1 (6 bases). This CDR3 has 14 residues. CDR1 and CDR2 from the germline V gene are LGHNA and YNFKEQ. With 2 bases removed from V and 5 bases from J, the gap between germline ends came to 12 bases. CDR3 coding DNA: TGTGCCAGCAGCCAAATACAGGGAAGGACTGAAGCTTTCTTT. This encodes CASSQIQGRTEAFF.

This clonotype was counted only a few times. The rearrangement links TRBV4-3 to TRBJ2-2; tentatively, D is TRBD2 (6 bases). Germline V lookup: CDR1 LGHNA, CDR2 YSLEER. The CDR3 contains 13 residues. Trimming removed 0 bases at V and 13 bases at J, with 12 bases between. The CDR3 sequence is CASSQEWRDRLFF. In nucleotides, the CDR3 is TGCGCCAGCAGCCAAGAATGGCGGGATAGGCTGTTTTTT.

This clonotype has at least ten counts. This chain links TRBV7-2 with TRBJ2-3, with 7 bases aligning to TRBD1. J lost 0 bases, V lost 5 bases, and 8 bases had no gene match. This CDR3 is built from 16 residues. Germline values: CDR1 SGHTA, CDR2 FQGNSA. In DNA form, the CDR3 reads TGTGCCAGCAGCGTTTACGGGACAGAGAGCACAGATACGCAGTATTTT. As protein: CASSVYGTESTDTQYF.

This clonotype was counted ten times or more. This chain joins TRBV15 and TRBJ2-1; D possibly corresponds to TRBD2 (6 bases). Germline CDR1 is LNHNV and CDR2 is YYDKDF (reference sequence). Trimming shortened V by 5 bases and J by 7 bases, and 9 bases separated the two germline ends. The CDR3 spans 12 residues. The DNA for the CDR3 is TGTGCCACCAGCCTTAGCGGTAATGAGCAGTTCTTC. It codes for CATSLSGNEQFF.

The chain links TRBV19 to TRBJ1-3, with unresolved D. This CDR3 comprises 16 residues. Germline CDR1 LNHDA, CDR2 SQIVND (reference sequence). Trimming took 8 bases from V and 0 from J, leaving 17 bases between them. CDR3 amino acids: CASGRPVTYSGNTIYF. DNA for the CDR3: TGTGCCAGTGGACGACCGGTTACGTACTCTGGAAACACCATATATTTT. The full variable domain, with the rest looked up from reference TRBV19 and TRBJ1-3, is DGGITQSPKYLFRKEGQNVTLSCEQNLNHDAMYWYRQDPGQGLRLIYYSQIVNDFQKGDIAEGYSVSREKKESFPLTVTSAQKNPTAFYLCASGRPVTYSGNTIYFGEGSWLTVV.

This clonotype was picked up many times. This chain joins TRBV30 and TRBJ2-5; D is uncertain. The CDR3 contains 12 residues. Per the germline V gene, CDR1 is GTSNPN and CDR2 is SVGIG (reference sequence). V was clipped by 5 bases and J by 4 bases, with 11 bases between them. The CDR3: CAWLAHGETQYF. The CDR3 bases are TGTGCCTGGTTGGCCCACGGAGAGACCCAGTACTTC. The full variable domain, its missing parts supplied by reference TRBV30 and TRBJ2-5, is SQTIHQWPATLVQPVGSPLSLECTVEGTSNPNLYWYRQAAGRGLQLLFYSVGIGQISSEVPQNLSASRPQDRQFILSSKKLLLSDSGFYLCAWLAHGETQYFGPGTRLLVL.

The CDR3 is CATSRGRGGYNSPLHF. CDR3 nucleotide sequence: TGTGCCACCAGCAGAGGAAGGGGCGGCTATAATTCACCCCTCCACTTT. The chain joins TRBV15 to TRBJ1-6, with D perhaps matching TRBD1 (5 bases). The germline V gene has CDR1 LNHNV and CDR2 YYDKDF (reference sequence). Trimming stripped 1 base from V and 3 bases from J, with 10 bases between. CDR3 length: 16 amino acids.

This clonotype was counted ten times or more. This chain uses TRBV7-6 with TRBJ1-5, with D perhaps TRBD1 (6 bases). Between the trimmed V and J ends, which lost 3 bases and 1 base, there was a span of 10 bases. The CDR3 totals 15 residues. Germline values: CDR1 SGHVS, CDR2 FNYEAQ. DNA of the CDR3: TGTGCCAGCAGCTTGACAACAGGGAGCAATCAGCCCCAGCATTTT. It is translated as CASSLTTGSNQPQHF.

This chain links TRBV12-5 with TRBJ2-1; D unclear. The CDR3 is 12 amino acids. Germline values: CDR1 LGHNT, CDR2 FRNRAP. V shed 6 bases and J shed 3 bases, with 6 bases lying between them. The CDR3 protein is CASGPGYNEQFF. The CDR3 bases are TGTGCTAGTGGCCCGGGCTACAATGAGCAGTTCTTC.

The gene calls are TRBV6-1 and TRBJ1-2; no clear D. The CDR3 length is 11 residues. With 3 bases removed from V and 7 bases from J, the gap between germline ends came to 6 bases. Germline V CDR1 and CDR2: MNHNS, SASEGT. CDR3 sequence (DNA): TGTGCCAGCAGTGACCACCGTGGCTACACCTTC. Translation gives CASSDHRGYTF.

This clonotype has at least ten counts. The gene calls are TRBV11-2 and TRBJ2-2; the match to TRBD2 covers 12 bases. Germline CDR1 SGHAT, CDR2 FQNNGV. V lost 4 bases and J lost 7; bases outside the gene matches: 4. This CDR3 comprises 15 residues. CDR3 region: CASSSLTSGSGELFF. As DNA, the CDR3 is TGTGCCAGCAGCTCCCTGACTAGCGGGAGCGGGGAGCTGTTTTTT.

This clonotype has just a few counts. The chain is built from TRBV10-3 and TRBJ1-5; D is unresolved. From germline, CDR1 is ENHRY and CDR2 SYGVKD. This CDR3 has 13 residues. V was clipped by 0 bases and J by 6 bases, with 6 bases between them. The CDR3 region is CAISESGSQPQHF. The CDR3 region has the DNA TGTGCCATCAGTGAGTCCGGGTCTCAGCCCCAGCATTTT.

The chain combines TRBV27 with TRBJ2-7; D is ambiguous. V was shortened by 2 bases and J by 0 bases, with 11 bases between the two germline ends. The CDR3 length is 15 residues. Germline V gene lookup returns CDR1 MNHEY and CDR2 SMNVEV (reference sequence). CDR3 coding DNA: TGTGCCAGCAGTTTACCGGAAAGGAGCTCCTACGAGCAGTACTTC. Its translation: CASSLPERSSYEQYF.